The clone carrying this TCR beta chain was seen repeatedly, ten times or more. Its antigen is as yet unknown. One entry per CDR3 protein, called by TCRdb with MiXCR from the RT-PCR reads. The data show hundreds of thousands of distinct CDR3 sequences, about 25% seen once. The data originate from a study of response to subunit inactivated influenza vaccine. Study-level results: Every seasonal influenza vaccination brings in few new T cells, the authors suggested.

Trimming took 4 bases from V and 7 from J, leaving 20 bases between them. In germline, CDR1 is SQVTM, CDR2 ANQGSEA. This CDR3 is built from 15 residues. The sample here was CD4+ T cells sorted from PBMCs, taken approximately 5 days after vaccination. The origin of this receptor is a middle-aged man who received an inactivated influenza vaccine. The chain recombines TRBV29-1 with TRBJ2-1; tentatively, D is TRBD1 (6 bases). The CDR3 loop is CSVVGHRRRPNEQFF. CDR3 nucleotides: TGCAGCGTTGTGGGACACAGGAGACGACCGAATGAGCAGTTCTTC.